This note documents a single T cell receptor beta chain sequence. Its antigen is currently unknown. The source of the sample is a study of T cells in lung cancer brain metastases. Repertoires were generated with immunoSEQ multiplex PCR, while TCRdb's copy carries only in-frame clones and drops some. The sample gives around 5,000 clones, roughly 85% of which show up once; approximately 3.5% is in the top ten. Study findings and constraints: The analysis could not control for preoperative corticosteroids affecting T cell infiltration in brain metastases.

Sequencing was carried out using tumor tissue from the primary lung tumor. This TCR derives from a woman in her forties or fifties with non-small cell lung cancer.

CDR3 amino acids: CASSEYGTRSDTQYF. CDR3 coding DNA: TGTGCCAGCAGTGAATATGGCACGCGGTCAGATACGCAGTATTTT. This chain links TRBV25-1 with TRBJ2-3, with D unclear. This CDR3 spans 15 amino acids. V was shortened by 0 bases and J by 4 bases, with 11 bases between the two germline ends. Per germline, CDR1 MGHDK and CDR2 SYGVNS. Together with reference TRBV25-1 and TRBJ2-3, the CDR3 gives the full variable domain: EADIYQTPRYLVIGTGKKITLECSQTMGHDKMYWYQQDPGMELHLIHYSYGVNSTEKGDLSSESTVSRIRTEHFPLTLESARPSHTSQYLCASSEYGTRSDTQYFGPGTRLTVL.